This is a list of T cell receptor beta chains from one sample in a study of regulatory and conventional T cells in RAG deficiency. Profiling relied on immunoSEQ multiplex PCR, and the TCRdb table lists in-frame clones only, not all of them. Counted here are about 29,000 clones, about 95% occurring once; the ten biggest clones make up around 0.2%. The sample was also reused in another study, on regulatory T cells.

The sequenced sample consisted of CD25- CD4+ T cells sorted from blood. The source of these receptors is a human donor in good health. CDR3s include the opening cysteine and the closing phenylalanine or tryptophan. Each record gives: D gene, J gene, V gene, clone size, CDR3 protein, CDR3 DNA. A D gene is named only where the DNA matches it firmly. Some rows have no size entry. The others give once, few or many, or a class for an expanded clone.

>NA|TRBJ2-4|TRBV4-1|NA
CASSQDRTVLHF
TGCGCCAGCAGCCAAGATAGGACAGTTCTTCACTTC
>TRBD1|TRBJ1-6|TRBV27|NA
CASRTTGGHGSPLHF
TGTGCCAGCAGAACGACAGGGGGCCACGGGTCACCCCTCCACTTT
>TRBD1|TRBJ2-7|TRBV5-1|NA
CASSLDRGPYEQYF
TGCGCCAGCAGCTTGGACAGGGGCCCCTACGAGCAGTACTTC
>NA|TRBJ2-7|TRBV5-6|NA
CASSPWGRPFEQYF
TGTGCCAGCAGCCCCTGGGGCCGACCCTTCGAGCAGTACTTC
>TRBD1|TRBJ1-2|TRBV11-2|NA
CASRDPGTVTWGYTF
TGTGCCAGCAGGGACCCCGGGACAGTGACATGGGGCTACACCTTC
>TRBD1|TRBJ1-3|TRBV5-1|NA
CASSLTDRGSGNTIYF
TGCGCCAGCAGCTTGACGGACAGGGGGTCTGGAAACACCATATATTTT
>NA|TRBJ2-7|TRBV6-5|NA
CASSYDILYEQYF
TGTGCCAGCAGTTACGACATTCTCTACGAGCAGTACTTC
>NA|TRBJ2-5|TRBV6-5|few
CASSRGGNLQETQYF
TGTGCCAGCAGTAGGGGTGGGAACCTCCAAGAGACCCAGTACTTC
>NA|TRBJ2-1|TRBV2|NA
CASRPQGTRSYNEQFF
TGTGCCAGCAGACCCCAGGGGACCCGCTCCTACAATGAGCAGTTCTTC
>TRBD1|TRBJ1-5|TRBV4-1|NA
CASSQVYRGAKQPQHF
TGCGCCAGCAGCCAAGTTTACAGGGGGGCAAAGCAGCCCCAGCATTTT
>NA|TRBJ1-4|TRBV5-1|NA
CASSLREANEKLFF
TGCGCCAGCAGCCTCAGGGAGGCTAATGAAAAACTGTTTTTT
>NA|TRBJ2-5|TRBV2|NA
CASSRGARETQYF
TGTGCCAGCAGTCGGGGGGCCCGGGAGACCCAGTACTTC
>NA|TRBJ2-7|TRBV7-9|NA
CASSPGFEQYF
TGTGCCAGCAGCCCGGGATTCGAGCAGTACTTC
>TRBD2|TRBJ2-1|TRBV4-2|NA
CASSHGEIAGVNEQFF
TGTGCCAGCAGCCACGGCGAAATAGCGGGGGTTAATGAGCAGTTCTTC
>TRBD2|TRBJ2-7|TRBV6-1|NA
CASSGTSDYEQYF
TGTGCCAGCAGTGGGACTAGCGACTACGAGCAGTACTTC
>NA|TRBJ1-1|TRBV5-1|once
CASSLGGVPEAFF
TGCGCCAGCAGCTTGGGGGGGGTCCCTGAAGCTTTCTTT
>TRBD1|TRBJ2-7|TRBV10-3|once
CAISSGTGGPYEQYF
TGTGCCATCAGTTCTGGGACAGGGGGGCCCTACGAGCAGTACTTC
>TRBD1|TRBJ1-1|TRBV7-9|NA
CASSPRTGVGVNTEAFF
TGTGCCAGCAGCCCGAGGACAGGGGTCGGGGTGAACACTGAAGCTTTCTTT
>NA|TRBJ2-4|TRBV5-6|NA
CASSLLASPPQNIQYF
TGTGCCAGCAGCTTGCTGGCCAGTCCCCCCCAAAACATTCAGTACTTC
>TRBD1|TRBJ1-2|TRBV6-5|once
CASSLGQSVQGYTF
TGTGCCAGCAGCCTGGGACAGTCGGTACAAGGCTACACCTTC
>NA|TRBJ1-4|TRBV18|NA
CASSPVGGEEKLFF
TGTGCCAGCTCACCAGTCGGCGGGGAGGAAAAACTGTTTTTT
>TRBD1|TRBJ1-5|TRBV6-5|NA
CASRPDRGHPQPQHF
TGTGCCAGCAGACCGGACAGGGGGCATCCTCAGCCCCAGCATTTT
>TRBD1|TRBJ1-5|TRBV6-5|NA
CASSGTGNQPQHF
TGTGCCAGCAGTGGGACAGGCAATCAGCCCCAGCATTTT
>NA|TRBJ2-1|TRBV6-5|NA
CASSYGGWGSYNEQFF
TGTGCCAGCAGTTACGGAGGCTGGGGCTCCTACAATGAGCAGTTCTTC
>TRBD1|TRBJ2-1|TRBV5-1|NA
CASSGGQANYNEQFF
TGCGCCAGCAGCGGGGGACAGGCGAACTACAATGAGCAGTTCTTC
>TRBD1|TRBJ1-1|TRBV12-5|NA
CASGTGDSEAFF
TGTGCTAGTGGAACAGGGGACTCTGAAGCTTTCTTT
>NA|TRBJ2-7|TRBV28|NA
CASGRGIGEQYF
TGTGCCAGCGGCCGCGGCATCGGGGAGCAGTACTTC
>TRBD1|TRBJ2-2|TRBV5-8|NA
CASSPYRGRDGELFF
TGTGCCAGCAGCCCTTACAGGGGGCGGGACGGGGAGCTGTTTTTT
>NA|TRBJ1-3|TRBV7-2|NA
CASSLQHVSGNTIYF
TGTGCCAGCAGCTTACAACACGTCTCTGGAAACACCATATATTTT
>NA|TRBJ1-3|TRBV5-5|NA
CASSLPGGGNTIYF
TGTGCCAGCAGCCTCCCCGGGGGTGGAAACACCATATATTTT
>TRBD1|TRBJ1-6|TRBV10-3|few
CAISDRDGNSPLHF
TGTGCCATCAGCGACAGGGATGGAAATTCACCCCTCCACTTT
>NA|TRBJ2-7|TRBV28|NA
CASSAPYEQYF
TGTGCCAGCAGTGCCCCTTACGAGCAGTACTTC
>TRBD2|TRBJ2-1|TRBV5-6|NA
CASSYNLAGGNNEQFF
TGTGCCAGCAGCTATAATCTAGCGGGGGGCAACAATGAGCAGTTCTTC
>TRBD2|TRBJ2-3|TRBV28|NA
CASSLGGGGYTDTQYF
TGTGCCAGCAGTTTAGGAGGCGGGGGGTACACAGATACGCAGTATTTT
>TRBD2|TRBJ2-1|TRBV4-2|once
CASRSGSGDYNEQFF
TGTGCCAGCAGGTCGGGGAGCGGGGACTACAATGAGCAGTTCTTC
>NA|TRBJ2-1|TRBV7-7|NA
CASSLDPAEGREQFF
TGTGCTAGCAGCTTAGATCCCGCAGAGGGAAGAGAGCAGTTCTTC
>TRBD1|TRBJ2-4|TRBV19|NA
CASTHTWTGKNIQYF
TGTGCCAGTACCCATACTTGGACAGGGAAAAACATTCAGTACTTC
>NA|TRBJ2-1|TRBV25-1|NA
CASSESVSRANEQFF
TGTGCCAGCAGTGAATCCGTTAGCAGAGCTAATGAGCAGTTCTTC
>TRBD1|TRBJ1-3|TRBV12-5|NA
CASGTDRGGNTIYF
TGTGCTAGTGGGACCGACAGGGGTGGAAACACCATATATTTT
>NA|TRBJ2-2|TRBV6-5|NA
CASTEGGAGELFF
TGTGCCAGCACCGAGGGAGGCGCCGGGGAGCTGTTTTTT
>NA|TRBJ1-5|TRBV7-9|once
CASSTQTGPQHF
TGTGCCAGCAGCACGCAAACGGGGCCCCAGCATTTT
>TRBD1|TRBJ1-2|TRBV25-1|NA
CASNTAGGLGGYTF
TGTGCCAGCAATACGGCAGGGGGCTTAGGTGGCTACACCTTC
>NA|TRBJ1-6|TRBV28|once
CASIKRPSYNSPLHF
TGTGCCAGCATTAAGAGGCCTTCCTATAATTCACCCCTCCACTTT
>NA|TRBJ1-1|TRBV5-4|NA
CASSLDYPSVAEAFF
TGTGCCAGCAGCTTGGATTACCCGAGTGTCGCTGAAGCTTTCTTT
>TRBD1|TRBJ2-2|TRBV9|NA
CASSGNRGVNTGELFF
TGTGCCAGCAGCGGAAACAGGGGGGTAAACACCGGGGAGCTGTTTTTT